This is a list of T cell receptor beta chains from one sample in a study of technical replicates of blood from a handful of donors. Data came from immunoSEQ multiplex PCR; TCRdb stores just in-frame clones and leaves some out. The sample consists of approximately 73,000 clones, approximately 91% of them appearing once. Sequencing used T cells isolated from PBMCs. These receptors all come from a human donor in good health. Both conserved end residues are part of each CDR3. The order of the fields is V gene, clone size, J gene, D gene, CDR3 DNA, CDR3 protein. A D gene is named only where the DNA matches it firmly. Part of the rows lack a size; the others show once, few, many or a class for expanded clones.

v_gene: TRBV5-6
abundance: NA
j_gene: TRBJ1-2
d_gene: NA
CDR3nt: TGTGCCAGCAGTCGACAGAGCTATGGCTACACCTTC
CDR3aa: CASSRQSYGYTF

v_gene: TRBV11-2
abundance: once
j_gene: TRBJ1-3
d_gene: NA
CDR3nt: TGTGCCAGCAGCTTAGTTCCGGGATGGGTTGGAAACACCATATATTTT
CDR3aa: CASSLVPGWVGNTIYF

v_gene: TRBV9
abundance: few
j_gene: TRBJ1-2
d_gene: TRBD1
CDR3nt: TGTGCCAGCAGCTTCAGACAGGGGGCCATCTATGGCTACACCTTC
CDR3aa: CASSFRQGAIYGYTF

v_gene: TRBV7-9
abundance: NA
j_gene: TRBJ1-2
d_gene: TRBD1
CDR3nt: TGTGCCAGCAGCTTCGGGACAGCCCTCTATGGCTACACCTTC
CDR3aa: CASSFGTALYGYTF

v_gene: TRBV19
abundance: NA
j_gene: TRBJ1-2
d_gene: TRBD1
CDR3nt: TGTGCCAGTAACAGGGGCTATGGCTACACCTTC
CDR3aa: CASNRGYGYTF

v_gene: TRBV11-2
abundance: NA
j_gene: TRBJ2-2
d_gene: TRBD2
CDR3nt: TGTGCCAGCAGACCTAGCGGGAACACCGGGGAGCTGTTTTTT
CDR3aa: CASRPSGNTGELFF

v_gene: TRBV6-5
abundance: NA
j_gene: TRBJ1-1
d_gene: NA
CDR3nt: TGTGCCAGCAGTTACTCGGGGAGAGAAGCTTTCTTT
CDR3aa: CASSYSGREAFF

v_gene: TRBV5-1
abundance: NA
j_gene: TRBJ2-7
d_gene: NA
CDR3nt: TGCGCCAGCACGGAGGGAGGAGGAATTAGCGAGCAGTACTTC
CDR3aa: CASTEGGGISEQYF

v_gene: TRBV19
abundance: NA
j_gene: TRBJ2-4
d_gene: NA
CDR3nt: TGTGCCAGTAGTAAACAGGGAGAAAACATTCAGTACTTC
CDR3aa: CASSKQGENIQYF

v_gene: TRBV6-5
abundance: NA
j_gene: TRBJ1-2
d_gene: NA
CDR3nt: TGTGCCAGCAGTTACGCCGGCAGAACTATCTGGGGCTACACCTTC
CDR3aa: CASSYAGRTIWGYTF

v_gene: TRBV15
abundance: few
j_gene: TRBJ2-5
d_gene: NA
CDR3nt: TGTGCCACCAGCAGAGCTGGACAGCAAGAGACCCAGTACTTC
CDR3aa: CATSRAGQQETQYF

v_gene: TRBV29-1
abundance: NA
j_gene: TRBJ1-2
d_gene: NA
CDR3nt: TGCAGCGTTGGGCGCGCAGGGGCGTATGGCTACACCTTC
CDR3aa: CSVGRAGAYGYTF

v_gene: TRBV30
abundance: NA
j_gene: TRBJ2-1
d_gene: NA
CDR3nt: TGTGCCTGGAGTCCTAACTTCCCCCCAGGGAATAGAGATTACAATGAGCAGTTCTTC
CDR3aa: CAWSPNFPPGNRDYNEQFF

v_gene: TRBV5-6
abundance: once
j_gene: TRBJ1-1
d_gene: NA
CDR3nt: TGTGCCAGCAGCTTGTTAAGGGGGGGGATGAACACTGAAGCTTTCTTT
CDR3aa: CASSLLRGGMNTEAFF

v_gene: TRBV6-5
abundance: NA
j_gene: TRBJ1-5
d_gene: TRBD1
CDR3nt: TGTGCCAGCAGGGACAGGGCCAACAATCAGCCCCAGCATTTT
CDR3aa: CASRDRANNQPQHF

v_gene: TRBV6-5
abundance: NA
j_gene: TRBJ2-5
d_gene: NA
CDR3nt: TGTGCCAGCAGTTACTCGATAGGGGCCCGCGAGACCCAGTACTTC
CDR3aa: CASSYSIGARETQYF

v_gene: TRBV11-2
abundance: NA
j_gene: TRBJ1-1
d_gene: NA
CDR3nt: TGTGCCAGCAGAAGGGGTATGGAAGCTTTCTTT
CDR3aa: CASRRGMEAFF

v_gene: TRBV4-1
abundance: NA
j_gene: TRBJ1-4
d_gene: NA
CDR3nt: TGCGCCAGCAGCCGAGGGCTAGGTAATGAAAAACTGTTTTTT
CDR3aa: CASSRGLGNEKLFF

v_gene: TRBV4-1
abundance: NA
j_gene: TRBJ2-7
d_gene: NA
CDR3nt: TGCGCCAGCAGCCAAGCGAAGGGGTACTACGAGCAGTACTTC
CDR3aa: CASSQAKGYYEQYF

v_gene: TRBV28
abundance: NA
j_gene: TRBJ1-3
d_gene: NA
CDR3nt: TGTGCCAGCAGTTTAGTAGACACCATATATTTT
CDR3aa: CASSLVDTIYF

v_gene: TRBV6-6
abundance: once
j_gene: TRBJ2-5
d_gene: TRBD1
CDR3nt: TGTGCCAGCAGCCTAGGGACAGTATATGAGACCCAGTACTTC
CDR3aa: CASSLGTVYETQYF

v_gene: TRBV5-4
abundance: NA
j_gene: TRBJ2-2
d_gene: NA
CDR3nt: TGTGCCAGCATTGGGGGCGAGGGAACCGGGGAGCTGTTTTTT
CDR3aa: CASIGGEGTGELFF

v_gene: TRBV9
abundance: few
j_gene: TRBJ1-2
d_gene: NA
CDR3nt: TGTGCCAGCAGCGTAGACGGTGATGGTGGCTACACCTTC
CDR3aa: CASSVDGDGGYTF

v_gene: TRBV15
abundance: NA
j_gene: TRBJ2-6
d_gene: TRBD1
CDR3nt: TGTGCCACCAGCGGTACAGGGGGCTCTGGGGCCAACGTCCTGACTTTC
CDR3aa: CATSGTGGSGANVLTF

v_gene: TRBV11-2
abundance: NA
j_gene: TRBJ1-2
d_gene: TRBD1
CDR3nt: TGTGCCAGCAGCTCTGACAGGGGCCCAAATGGCTACACCTTC
CDR3aa: CASSSDRGPNGYTF

v_gene: TRBV6-5
abundance: NA
j_gene: TRBJ2-1
d_gene: TRBD2
CDR3nt: TGTGCCAGCAGTTACCAACCCTGGACTAGCTACAATGAGCAGTTCTTC
CDR3aa: CASSYQPWTSYNEQFF

v_gene: TRBV7-9
abundance: NA
j_gene: TRBJ1-2
d_gene: TRBD1
CDR3nt: TGTGCCAGCAGCTTCGACCGGGACAGGGACTATGGCTACACCTTC
CDR3aa: CASSFDRDRDYGYTF

v_gene: TRBV7-9
abundance: once
j_gene: TRBJ1-2
d_gene: TRBD1
CDR3nt: TGTGCCAGCAGCCCGGGACAGAACTATGGCTACACCTTC
CDR3aa: CASSPGQNYGYTF

v_gene: TRBV16
abundance: NA
j_gene: TRBJ2-1
d_gene: TRBD2
CDR3nt: TGTGCCAGCAGCCAAACCCAACTAGCGGGAGATGGAAATGAGCAGTTCTTC
CDR3aa: CASSQTQLAGDGNEQFF

v_gene: TRBV7-9
abundance: NA
j_gene: TRBJ1-1
d_gene: NA
CDR3nt: TGTGCCAGCACCCCGGCAGGGGCGACTGAAGCTTTCTTT
CDR3aa: CASTPAGATEAFF

v_gene: TRBV28
abundance: NA
j_gene: TRBJ1-2
d_gene: TRBD1
CDR3nt: TGTGCCAGCAGTTTACAGGGGGAGGACTATGGCTACACCTTC
CDR3aa: CASSLQGEDYGYTF

v_gene: TRBV15
abundance: NA
j_gene: TRBJ2-7
d_gene: TRBD1
CDR3nt: TGTGCCACCAGCACCCTTCCGGGACAGGGTACCTACGAGCAGTACTTC
CDR3aa: CATSTLPGQGTYEQYF

v_gene: TRBV29-1
abundance: NA
j_gene: TRBJ2-3
d_gene: NA
CDR3nt: TGCAGCGTTGCCCTCTATGATACGCAGTATTTT
CDR3aa: CSVALYDTQYF

v_gene: TRBV27
abundance: NA
j_gene: TRBJ2-1
d_gene: NA
CDR3nt: TGTGCCAGCGGTACACCAGCGGATAATGAGCAGTTCTTC
CDR3aa: CASGTPADNEQFF

v_gene: TRBV28
abundance: NA
j_gene: TRBJ1-2
d_gene: NA
CDR3nt: TGTGCCAGCAGTCTAATCCGCCTACGCGGCCATAACTATGGCTACACCTTC
CDR3aa: CASSLIRLRGHNYGYTF

v_gene: TRBV19
abundance: NA
j_gene: TRBJ2-7
d_gene: NA
CDR3nt: TGTGCCAGTAGGGTACTACATAGCTCCTACGAGCAGTACTTC
CDR3aa: CASRVLHSSYEQYF

v_gene: TRBV30
abundance: NA
j_gene: TRBJ2-5
d_gene: TRBD2
CDR3nt: TGTGCCTGGTTAGCGGGAGACCGCCGAGAGACCCAGTACTTC
CDR3aa: CAWLAGDRRETQYF

v_gene: TRBV30
abundance: NA
j_gene: TRBJ1-2
d_gene: NA
CDR3nt: TGTGCCTGGAGTGTAGGAGCTAACTATGGCTACACCTTC
CDR3aa: CAWSVGANYGYTF

v_gene: TRBV6-1
abundance: NA
j_gene: TRBJ1-1
d_gene: NA
CDR3nt: TGTGCCAGCAGTACAGGGAACACTGAAGCTTTCTTT
CDR3aa: CASSTGNTEAFF

v_gene: TRBV9
abundance: NA
j_gene: TRBJ2-1
d_gene: TRBD1
CDR3nt: TGTGCCAGCAGGGCCGTTGACAGGGGACCCTACAATGAGCAGTTCTTC
CDR3aa: CASRAVDRGPYNEQFF

v_gene: TRBV11-2
abundance: NA
j_gene: TRBJ2-1
d_gene: NA
CDR3nt: TGTGCCAGCAGCAAGCAGGGCAATGAGCAGTTCTTC
CDR3aa: CASSKQGNEQFF

v_gene: TRBV29-1
abundance: once
j_gene: TRBJ2-7
d_gene: TRBD1
CDR3nt: TGCAGCGTAGAGGGACAGGGGGGAACCTACGAGCAGTACTTC
CDR3aa: CSVEGQGGTYEQYF

v_gene: TRBV19
abundance: NA
j_gene: TRBJ1-5
d_gene: NA
CDR3nt: TGTGCCAGTAGTCCCCGGAAAGGGACTGGGGGGCCCCAGCATTTT
CDR3aa: CASSPRKGTGGPQHF

v_gene: TRBV19
abundance: NA
j_gene: TRBJ2-7
d_gene: NA
CDR3nt: TGTGCCAGTAGTATACAGCGGGCCTCTCCATACGAGCAGTACTTC
CDR3aa: CASSIQRASPYEQYF

v_gene: TRBV7-9
abundance: few
j_gene: TRBJ2-2
d_gene: NA
CDR3nt: TGTGCCAGCAGCTCTCGGGACACTAGTAAGAGGGGCGGGGAGCTGTTTTTT
CDR3aa: CASSSRDTSKRGGELFF

v_gene: TRBV27
abundance: NA
j_gene: TRBJ1-2
d_gene: TRBD1
CDR3nt: TGTGCCAGCAGTTTATCTTCAGGGGGTGATGGCTACACCTTC
CDR3aa: CASSLSSGGDGYTF

v_gene: TRBV19
abundance: NA
j_gene: TRBJ1-5
d_gene: TRBD1
CDR3nt: TGTGCCAGTGCGCTTCCGGGACAGGGGGCTTTCCAGCCCCAGCATTTT
CDR3aa: CASALPGQGAFQPQHF

v_gene: TRBV19
abundance: NA
j_gene: TRBJ2-7
d_gene: NA
CDR3nt: TGTGCCAGTAGTATATCCCCTTACGAGCAGTACTTC
CDR3aa: CASSISPYEQYF

v_gene: TRBV7-9
abundance: NA
j_gene: TRBJ2-7
d_gene: TRBD1
CDR3nt: TGTGCCAGCAGCCATGGACAGGGTCAGGACGAGCAGTACTTC
CDR3aa: CASSHGQGQDEQYF